This T cell receptor beta chain was captured by sequencing in a study of T cell repertoires in cytomegalovirus infection. Whole-study context: CMV infection plus the matching HLA type was flagged by public TCR beta signatures. Study conclusions and caveats: HLA-C-restricted CMV clonotypes gave the most frequent clonotype in two of eight donors.

MiXCR, applied by TCRdb to the reads, yields one record per CDR3 protein. Here the sample spans about 200,000 distinct CDR3 sequences, 8% to 10% being singletons. The CDR3 sequence is 17 residues long. Looked up from germline, CDR1 is SGHTA and CDR2 is FQGNSA. The ends lost 0 bases at V and 11 bases at J; junction bases unmatched: 13. This clonotype was seen repeatedly, ten times or more. Its target is not known. The sequence came from a human donor in good health (CMV status not recorded). Some clones in this sample may be carry-over from other donors' samples. The chain combines TRBV7-2 with TRBJ2-1; 10 bases are a match to TRBD2. Sequencing was done on a sample of PBMCs. The CDR3 coding sequence is TGTGCCAGCAGCTTAGCGGTCTTGAGCGGGGGGGCTGTCCAGCAGTTCTTC. This translates into CASSLAVLSGGAVQQFF.